These 19 T cell receptor beta chains were sequenced from one sample in a study of blood T cell repertoires in COVID-19. The repertoire was sequenced with immunoSEQ multiplex PCR; TCRdb's copy has only in-frame clones and lacks some. The repertoire holds hundreds of thousands of clones, with roughly 85% as singletons. Sequencing was done on a sample of PBMCs or T cells enriched from blood (not recorded which). These receptors all stem from a young woman who had been exposed to COVID-19.

The chain combines TRBV30 with TRBJ2-5; unclear D gene. The CDR3 runs 14 residues. Germline CDR1 is GTSNPN and CDR2 is SVGIG (reference sequence). V was cut by 2 bases and J by 2 bases, with 12 bases left in between. CDR3 loop: CAWSFSQTQETQYF. CDR3 bases: TGTGCCTGGAGTTTCTCACAGACACAAGAGACCCAGTACTTC.

The V call is TRBV12-3 or TRBV12-4, the J call TRBJ1-1; D is unresolved. CDR3 size: 12 residues. Trimming took off 6 bases at V and 10 bases at J, with 15 bases between the two ends. Written as DNA, the CDR3 is TGTGCCAGCAGAACCGGAGAGGCACGAGCTTTCTTT. It specifies CASRTGEARAFF.

The chain uses TRBV10-1 and TRBJ2-3; 8 bases agree with TRBD2. The germline CDR1 and CDR2 sequences are WNHNN and SYGVQD (reference sequence). Trimming removed 5 bases from V and 6 bases from J; junction bases left unmatched: 13. CDR3 length equals 16 residues. CDR3 bases: TGCGCCAGCAGTCCCTTGGAGGCGGGGGGTTCCGATACGCAGTATTTT. As protein: CASSPLEAGGSDTQYF.

The chain has TRBV19 and TRBJ1-1, with 8 bases that match TRBD1. V lost 2 bases and J lost 5; bases outside the gene matches: 7. The CDR3 runs to 15 residues. Germline CDR1 reads LNHDA; CDR2 reads SQIVND (reference sequence). CDR3 coding DNA: TGTGCCAGTAGTATAAACCAGGGGGCAGGAACTGAAGCTTTCTTT. The encoded protein is CASSINQGAGTEAFF.

The chain is built from TRBV19 and TRBJ1-3; D possibly corresponds to TRBD1 (5 bases). Trimming took 5 bases from V and 0 from J, leaving 17 bases between them. The CDR3 extends over 17 amino acids. Looked up from germline, CDR1 is LNHDA and CDR2 is SQIVND (reference sequence). For the CDR3, the DNA is TGTGCCAGTAGTCCTTCGACAGTTGTTCTCTCTGGAAACACCATATATTTT. It encodes CASSPSTVVLSGNTIYF.

The rearrangement uses TRBV28 and TRBJ2-7, with a tentative D call TRBD2 (8 bases). Trimming took off 8 bases at V and 3 bases at J, with 20 bases between the two ends. Germline V gene data show CDR1 as MDHEN and CDR2 as SYDVKM. This CDR3 region has 15 residues. The DNA of the CDR3 is TGTGCCAGCCGGAGGGCAGGGGGGACTAGCTACGAGCAGTACTTC. It codes for CASRRAGGTSYEQYF.

V and J are TRBV7-2 and TRBJ1-1, with D possibly matching TRBD1 (6 bases). Germline CDR1 and CDR2: SGHTA and FQGNSA. This CDR3 is 15 amino acids long. Trimming removed 2 bases at V and 4 bases at J, with 14 bases between. For the CDR3, the DNA is TGTGCCAGCAGCTTAAAAATGGTAGGGGGCACTGAAGCTTTCTTT. Translated, it gives CASSLKMVGGTEAFF.

The DNA for the CDR3 is TGTGCCAGCAGCGTAGCCCAGGGAAATAATTCACCCCTCCACTTT. This gives the protein CASSVAQGNNSPLHF. J is TRBJ1-6 and V is TRBV9; D is possibly TRBD1 (5 bases). Trimming removed 0 bases at V and 5 bases at J, with 9 bases between. Per the germline V gene, CDR1 is SGDLS and CDR2 is YYNGEE. There are 15 residues in the CDR3.

The chain carries TRBV9 and TRBJ2-1, with 9 bases matching TRBD2. Germline CDR1 reads SGDLS; CDR2 reads YYNGEE. J lost 5 bases, V lost 0 bases, and 3 bases had no gene match. CDR3 length: 15 residues. The DNA of the CDR3 is TGTGCCAGCAGCGTAGGCGGGGGGGGTAACAATGAGCAGTTCTTC. Translated, it gives CASSVGGGGNNEQFF.

The J gene is TRBJ2-4, the V gene TRBV6-5; weak D call: TRBD1 (6 bases). V shed 6 bases and J shed 7 bases, with 7 bases lying between them. The CDR3 covers 11 residues. CDR1 MNHEY and CDR2 SVGAGI come from the germline V gene. CDR3 coding DNA: TGTGCCAGCAGCCAGGGGAACATTCAGTACTTC. This gives the protein CASSQGNIQYF.

The rearrangement joins TRBV18 to TRBJ2-7, with TRBD1 matching 11 bases. The CDR3 has 14 residues. From germline, CDR1 is KGHSH and CDR2 LQKENI. J was trimmed by 3 bases and V by 4 bases; bases with no gene match: 2. The CDR3 sequence is CASSLGQGDYEQYF. In DNA, the CDR3 is TGTGCCAGCTCACTGGGACAGGGGGACTACGAGCAGTACTTC.

J is TRBJ1-5 and V is TRBV27, with D unclear. Trimming shortened V by 4 bases and J by 5 bases, and 12 bases separated the two germline ends. This CDR3 has 14 amino acids. From germline, CDR1 is MNHEY and CDR2 SMNVEV (reference sequence). The CDR3 spells CASSSYSVDQPQHF. The CDR3 DNA follows: TGTGCCAGCAGTTCTTACAGTGTTGATCAGCCCCAGCATTTT.

The rearrangement uses TRBV7-2 and TRBJ2-5; 8 bases match TRBD2. CDR3 length equals 17 residues. From germline, CDR1 is SGHTA and CDR2 FQGNSA. The junction had 11 bases not matched to a gene; V was cut back by 5 bases and J by 0 bases. The DNA of the CDR3 is TGTGCCAGCAGCCCACCTACTAGCGGAGGTTACCAAGAGACCCAGTACTTC. It encodes CASSPPTSGGYQETQYF.

The CDR3 spells CASSWDRDYGYTF. The CDR3 DNA is TGTGCCAGTAGTTGGGACAGGGACTATGGCTACACCTTC. The chain is built from TRBV19 and TRBJ1-2; 9 bases line up with TRBD1. J lost 3 bases, V lost 5 bases, and 1 base had no gene match. Germline assignment: CDR1 LNHDA and CDR2 SQIVND (reference sequence). The CDR3 runs 13 residues.

This chain uses TRBV21-1 with TRBJ2-1; TRBD2, as called in the table, went unchecked against the DNA. TRBV21-1 is listed as a pseudogene. This CDR3 is built from 17 residues. As DNA, the CDR3 is TGTGCCAGCAGCAACGCTAGCGGGAGAAGGATGGCCAATGAGCAGTTCTTC. Protein: CASSNASGRRMANEQFF.

The J gene is TRBJ1-1, the V gene TRBV19; 7 nucleotides agree with TRBD1. This CDR3 spans 13 amino acids. Germline V lookup: CDR1 LNHDA, CDR2 SQIVND (reference sequence). V was pared by 3 bases and J by 8 bases, with 6 bases of the junction left unmatched. The CDR3 is CASSIGTAIEAFF. In DNA, the CDR3 is TGTGCCAGTAGTATTGGGACAGCAATAGAAGCTTTCTTT.

This chain joins TRBV15 and TRBJ1-6; no definite D call. The CDR3 sequence is 14 residues long. Germline V gives CDR1 LNHNV, CDR2 YYDKDF (reference sequence). Between the trimmed V and J ends, which lost 0 bases and 6 bases, there was a span of 6 bases. The CDR3 nucleotides read TGTGCCACCAGCAGAGATCAGGTTAATTCACCCCTCCACTTT. This translates into CATSRDQVNSPLHF.

The chain combines TRBV7-9 with TRBJ2-1; 7 bases are shared with TRBD2. Looked up from germline, CDR1 is SEHNR and CDR2 is FQNEAQ (reference sequence). V lost 5 bases, J lost 3 bases, and 7 bases stayed unmatched. The CDR3 has 15 amino acids. The CDR3 sequence: CASSISGSFYNEQFF. CDR3 coding DNA: TGTGCCAGCAGCATTAGCGGGTCCTTCTACAATGAGCAGTTCTTC.

This chain connects TRBV5-1 to TRBJ1-1; 9 bases are shared with TRBD1. This CDR3 spans 16 amino acids. The germline V gene encodes CDR1 SGHRS and CDR2 YFSETQ. Trimming at V came to 3 bases and at J to 4 bases, leaving 10 bases not matched to a gene. The CDR3 DNA follows: TGCGCCAGCAGCTCAGCCCAACAGGGGGCGGGCACTGAAGCTTTCTTT. Amino acids: CASSSAQQGAGTEAFF.